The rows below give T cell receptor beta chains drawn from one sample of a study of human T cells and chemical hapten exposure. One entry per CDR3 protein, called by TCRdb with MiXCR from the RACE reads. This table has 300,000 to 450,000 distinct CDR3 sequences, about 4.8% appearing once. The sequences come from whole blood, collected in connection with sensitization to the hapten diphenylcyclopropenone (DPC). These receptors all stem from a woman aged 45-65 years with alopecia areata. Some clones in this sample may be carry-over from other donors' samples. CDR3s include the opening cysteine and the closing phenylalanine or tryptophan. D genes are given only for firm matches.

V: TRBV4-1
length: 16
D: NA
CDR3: CASSRPGLKSSYEQYF

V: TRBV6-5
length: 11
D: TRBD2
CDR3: CASSSGTSYHF

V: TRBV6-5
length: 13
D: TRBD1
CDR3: CASSYSQGDGYTF

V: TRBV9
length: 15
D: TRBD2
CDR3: CASTPGGGPYNEQFF

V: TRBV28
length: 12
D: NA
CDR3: CASSGEAHEQYF

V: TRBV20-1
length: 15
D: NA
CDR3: CSARDPQRAPYEQYF

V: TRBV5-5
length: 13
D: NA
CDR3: CASSLGWRNEQFF

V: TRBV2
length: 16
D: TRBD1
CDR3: CASSESRDSGLNEQFF

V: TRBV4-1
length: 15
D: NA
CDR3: CASSQGEIGTYEQFF

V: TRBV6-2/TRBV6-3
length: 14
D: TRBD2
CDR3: CASSGGLGYNEQFF

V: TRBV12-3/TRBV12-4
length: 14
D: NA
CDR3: CASSLAAESGEAFF

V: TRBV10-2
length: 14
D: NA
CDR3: CASSEGRVYNEQFF

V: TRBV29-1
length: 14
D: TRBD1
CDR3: CSVVGQGSPYEQYF

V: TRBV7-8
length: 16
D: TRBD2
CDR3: CASSPSPLADYNEQFF